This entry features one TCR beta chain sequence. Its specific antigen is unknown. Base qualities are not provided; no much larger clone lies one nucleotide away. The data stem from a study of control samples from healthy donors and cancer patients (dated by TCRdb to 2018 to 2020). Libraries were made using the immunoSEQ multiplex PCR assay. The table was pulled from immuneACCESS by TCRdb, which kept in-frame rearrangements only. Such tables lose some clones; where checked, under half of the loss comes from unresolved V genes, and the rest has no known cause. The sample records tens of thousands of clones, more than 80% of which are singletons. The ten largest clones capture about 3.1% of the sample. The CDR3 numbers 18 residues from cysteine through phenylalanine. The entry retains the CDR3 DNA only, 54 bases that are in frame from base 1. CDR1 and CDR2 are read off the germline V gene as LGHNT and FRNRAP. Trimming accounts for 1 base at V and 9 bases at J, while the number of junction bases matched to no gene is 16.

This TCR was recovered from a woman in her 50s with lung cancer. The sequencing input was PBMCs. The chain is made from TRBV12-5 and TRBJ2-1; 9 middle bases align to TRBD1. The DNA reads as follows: TGTGCTAGTGGTTTGGACCCGTCATGGGGACAGGGAGGAAGTGAGCAGTTCTTC. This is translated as CASGLDPSWGQGGSEQFF. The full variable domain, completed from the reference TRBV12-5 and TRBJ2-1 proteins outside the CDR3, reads DARVTQTPRHKVTEMGQEVTMRCQPILGHNTVFWYRQTMMQGLELLAYFRNRAPLDDSGMPKDRFSAEMPDATLATLKIQPSEPRDSAVYFCASGLDPSWGQGGSEQFFGPGTRLTVL.